These 11 T cell receptor beta chains were sequenced from one sample in a study of shared clonotypes between healthy human individuals. CD45RO-negative CD8 cells positively selected for CCR7 made up the naive population, which excluded terminally differentiated effector memory CD45RA+ cells. Some clones are missing from TCRdb's copy, which holds only in-frame ones; the method was immunoSEQ multiplex PCR. The profile covers about 1.9 million clones, with just over 90% appearing a single time and 1.5% to 2% taken by the ten largest. Sample: naive CD8+ T cells from PBMCs. The receptor set was obtained from a man younger than 35 in good health. Some clones in this sample may be carry-over from other donors' samples.

The V gene is TRBV28, the J gene TRBJ2-7; no clear D gene. CDR1 MDHEN and CDR2 SYDVKM come from the germline V gene. V was cut by 7 bases and J by 4 bases, with 14 bases left in between. The CDR3 totals 13 residues. CDR3 in DNA: TGTGCCAGCACCCCCCCAGAGCCATACGAGCAGTACTTC. This sequence encodes CASTPPEPYEQYF.

The chain joins TRBV16 to TRBJ1-4, with 7 bases fitting TRBD1. V gave up 5 bases and J gave up 0 bases; unmatched junction bases: 6. This CDR3 spans 16 amino acids. Germline CDR1 KGHSY, CDR2 FQNENV. The CDR3 DNA is TGTGCCAGCAGCGACCTGGGGACAGCAACTAATGAAAAACTGTTTTTT. This codes for CASSDLGTATNEKLFF. The whole variable domain, remainder taken from reference TRBV16 and TRBJ1-4, is GEEVAQTPKHLVRGEGQKAKLYCAPIKGHSYVFWYQQVLKNEFKFLISFQNENVFDETGMPKERFSAKCLPNSPCSLEIQATKLEDSAVYFCASSDLGTATNEKLFFGSGTQLSVL.

The rearrangement links TRBV28 to TRBJ2-2; TRBD2 matches at 12 bases. Germline lookup yields CDR1 MDHEN and CDR2 SYDVKM. The CDR3 is 17 residues long. V was clipped by 6 bases and J by 5 bases; unmatched bases: 10. The CDR3 protein is CASSLGASGRVTGELFF. CDR3 nucleotides: TGTGCCAGCAGCCTAGGTGCTAGCGGGAGGGTGACCGGGGAGCTGTTTTTT.

The rearrangement uses TRBV10-3 and TRBJ1-1; D remains unclear. Looked up from germline, CDR1 is ENHRY and CDR2 is SYGVKD. Trimming cost V 3 bases and J 0 bases, with 8 bases left between them. This CDR3 comprises 14 residues. The CDR3 DNA is TGTGCCATCAGTGAATGGGGAATGAACACTGAAGCTTTCTTT. Protein: CAISEWGMNTEAFF.

J is TRBJ1-2 and V is TRBV6-6, with D unclear. The CDR3 length is 12 residues. The germline gives CDR1 MNHNY, CDR2 SVGAGI (reference sequence). Deletions cut 6 bases from V and 2 bases from J, with 7 bases between. In DNA form, the CDR3 reads TGTGCCAGCAGAGGACGAAACTATGGCTACACCTTC. Translated, it gives CASRGRNYGYTF.

On this clone itself: Different DNA sequences within this sample yield the same CDR3. J is TRBJ2-7 and V is TRBV5-4; 8 nucleotides align to TRBD2. This CDR3 contains 15 residues. With 0 bases clipped from V and 3 bases from J, the junction kept 5 bases outside the gene matches. In germline, CDR1 is SGHNT, CDR2 YYREEE (reference sequence). The CDR3 reads CASSLGTSGYYEQYF. The CDR3 DNA reads as TGTGCCAGCAGCTTGGGTACTAGCGGTTACTACGAGCAGTACTTC.

V usage is TRBV4-2 and J usage is TRBJ2-1, with D possibly being TRBD2 (6 bases). CDR3 length: 18 residues. Germline V lookup: CDR1 LGHNA, CDR2 YNFKEQ. Trimming took 6 bases from V and 4 from J, leaving 25 bases between them. Written as DNA, the CDR3 is TGTGCCAGCAGAACAAATCTTTTCGGGCGGGATGAATACAATGAGCAGTTCTTC. It encodes CASRTNLFGRDEYNEQFF.

The rearrangement joins TRBV27 to TRBJ1-1, with D possibly matching TRBD1 (6 bases). V was trimmed by 5 bases and J by 6 bases, leaving 19 bases between them. In germline, CDR1 is MNHEY, CDR2 SMNVEV (reference sequence). The CDR3 runs to 15 residues. For the CDR3, the DNA is TGTGCCAGCAGTACAGGGACTAGGCTCTGGCCTGAAGCTTTCTTT. Protein sequence: CASSTGTRLWPEAFF.

This clone has only a few counts. The CDR3 loop reads CASSVRSRQGEKLFF. The CDR3 DNA reads TGTGCCAGCAGCGTAAGGTCAAGGCAGGGTGAAAAACTGTTTTTT. The chain uses TRBV9 and TRBJ1-4; D possibly corresponds to TRBD1 (5 bases). CDR1 is SGDLS and CDR2 is YYNGEE in the germline V gene. Trimming shortened V by 1 base and J by 7 bases, and 14 bases separated the two germline ends. The CDR3 totals 15 residues.

This chain links TRBV27 with TRBJ2-7, with 7 nucleotides matching TRBD1. The V and J ends lost 6 bases and 2 bases, in that order; junction bases with no gene match: 13. CDR1 MNHEY and CDR2 SMNVEV come from the germline V gene (reference sequence). The CDR3 spans 16 residues. CDR3 sequence: CASRTKGQGVTYEQYF. CDR3 DNA: TGTGCCAGCAGGACAAAGGGGCAGGGGGTGACCTACGAGCAGTACTTC.

This rearrangement joins TRBV19 to TRBJ2-1; TRBD1 is a possible D gene (5 bases). This CDR3 comprises 14 residues. The ends were cut back, 5 bases at V and 1 base at J, with 9 bases in the middle. From germline, CDR1 is LNHDA and CDR2 SQIVND (reference sequence). CDR3 protein: CASSVRASYNEQFF. In DNA form, the CDR3 reads TGTGCCAGTAGTGTCAGGGCGTCCTACAATGAGCAGTTCTTC.